The 18 T cell receptor beta chains below all came from one sample that was sequenced in a study of blood T cell repertoires in COVID-19. Method: immunoSEQ multiplex PCR; TCRdb's copy keeps in-frame clones and lacks some. The sample carries approximately 320,000 clones, about 88% recorded once. Sequencing was performed on PBMCs or T cells enriched from blood (not recorded which). These receptors were obtained from a man aged 55 to 70 who had recovered from COVID-19.

This clone was recorded a few times. V usage is TRBV10-3 and J usage is TRBJ1-5, with 7 bases that match TRBD1. The CDR3 is 14 residues long. The V and J ends lost 3 bases and 7 bases, in that order; junction bases with no gene match: 6. Germline-derived CDR1 and CDR2 are ENHRY and SYGVKD. The CDR3 region is CAISEQGRGQPQHF. The CDR3 DNA follows: TGTGCCATCAGTGAACAGGGGAGAGGGCAGCCCCAGCATTTT.

The chain carries TRBV19 and TRBJ2-5, with 7 bases fitting TRBD2. Germline CDR1 and CDR2: LNHDA and SQIVND (reference sequence). The V gene end was trimmed by 11 bases and the J gene end by 5 bases; junction bases not matched to a gene: 11. The length of the CDR3 is 13 residues. The CDR3 DNA follows: TGTGCCTCCAAAGGGAGGGCTTGGGAGACCCAGTACTTC. Translating it yields CASKGRAWETQYF.

This clone was seen many times. The chain links TRBV5-6 to TRBJ1-3, with 8 bases identical to TRBD1. The V gene end was trimmed by 0 bases and the J gene end by 11 bases; junction bases not matched to a gene: 1. This CDR3 is built from 12 residues. Germline CDR1 and CDR2: SGHDT and YYEEEE. CDR3 sequence (DNA): TGTGCCAGCAGCTTGGGACAGGGGCCCATATATTTT. Translation: CASSLGQGPIYF.

The chain carries TRBV4-1 and TRBJ2-7; 8 positions match TRBD1. The CDR3 loop spans 14 amino acids. The ends lost 4 bases at V and 2 bases at J; junction bases unmatched: 4. From germline, CDR1 is MGHRA and CDR2 YSYEKL. CDR3 nucleotides: TGCGCCAGCAGCCGAGACAGGGGTACCTACGAGCAGTACTTC. It encodes CASSRDRGTYEQYF.

The V call is TRBV7-9, the J call TRBJ2-2, with 8 bases aligning to TRBD2. V shed 3 bases and J 6 bases; nucleotides not matched to a gene: 0. Germline V lookup: CDR1 SEHNR, CDR2 FQNEAQ (reference sequence). CDR3 length: 13 amino acids. CDR3 in DNA: TGTGCCAGCAGCTTTAGCGGGGCCGGGGAGCTGTTTTTT. Translated: CASSFSGAGELFF.

The V and J genes are TRBV18 and TRBJ1-4, with D tentatively TRBD1 (5 bases). Looked up from germline, CDR1 is KGHSH and CDR2 is LQKENI. Deletions cut 3 bases from V and 8 bases from J, with 7 bases between. The CDR3 runs 12 residues. The CDR3 DNA sequence: TGTGCCAGCTCACCTCAGGGCGAAAAACTGTTTTTT. Translating it yields CASSPQGEKLFF.

This clone has only one observation. The CDR3 loop is CASSQLLADTGELFF. DNA for the CDR3: TGCGCCAGCAGCCAATTGCTAGCGGACACCGGGGAGCTGTTTTTT. The chain is built from TRBV4-1 and TRBJ2-2; 7 bases are shared with TRBD2. This CDR3 has 15 amino acids. The ends lost 2 bases at V and 3 bases at J; junction bases unmatched: 3. Germline V lookup: CDR1 MGHRA, CDR2 YSYEKL.

This clone was seen once. This chain links TRBV18 with TRBJ2-1; weak D call: TRBD1 (7 bases). Trimming removed 1 base from V and 0 bases from J, with 13 bases in between. The CDR3 is 17 residues long. Germline CDR1 KGHSH, CDR2 LQKENI. CDR3 in DNA: TGTGCCAGCTCACCACGCGGGACAGCAAGCTCCTACAATGAGCAGTTCTTC. This translates into CASSPRGTASSYNEQFF. Using reference TRBV18 and TRBJ2-1 for the parts outside the CDR3, the full variable domain is NAGVMQNPRHLVRRRGQEARLRCSPMKGHSHVYWYRQLPEEGLKFMVYLQKENIIDESGMPKERFSAEFPKEGPSILRIQQVVRGDSAAYFCASSPRGTASSYNEQFFGPGTRLTVL.

The chain couples TRBV28 to TRBJ1-4, with D perhaps matching TRBD1 (6 bases). Germline V gene sequence: CDR1 MDHEN, CDR2 SYDVKM. The length of the CDR3 is 14 residues. The V and J ends lost 3 bases and 7 bases respectively, with 12 bases between them. The CDR3 region is CASSFQGTAEKLFF. The CDR3 coding sequence is TGTGCCAGCAGTTTTCAGGGGACCGCTGAAAAACTGTTTTTT.

Details on this clone: One junction end disagrees with the germline gene, perhaps due to a read error. V and J are TRBV29-1 and TRBJ2-1; TRBD1 might be the D (6 bases). CDR3 length equals 11 residues. CDR1 and CDR2 (germline): SQVTM, ANQGSEA. CDR3 amino acids: CTGTSYNEQFF. The CDR3 nucleotides are TGTACAGGGACCTCCTACAATGAGCAGTTCTTC.

The V and J genes are TRBV6-1 and TRBJ2-1; a weak D match, TRBD1 (5 bases). Trimming pared 2 bases from V and 9 bases from J, leaving 14 bases between. The CDR3 spans 14 residues. Germline values: CDR1 MNHNS, CDR2 SASEGT. The CDR3 DNA sequence: TGTGCCAGCAGTGAAAGTTCTAGTCAGGGTGAGCAGTTCTTC. It is translated as CASSESSSQGEQFF.

The chain uses TRBV6-4 and TRBJ2-3; 15 bases map to TRBD2. CDR3 length: 18 residues. Unmatched junction bases numbered 4, after V lost 3 bases and J lost 0 bases. Germline V gene lookup returns CDR1 MRHNA and CDR2 SNTAGT. The CDR3 region is CASSDSGLAGGSTDTQYF. DNA of the CDR3: TGTGCCAGCAGTGATTCAGGACTAGCGGGAGGGAGCACAGATACGCAGTATTTT.

This sequence joins TRBV27 and TRBJ1-6; perhaps TRBD1 as D (6 bases). Germline CDR1 reads MNHEY; CDR2 reads SMNVEV (reference sequence). The CDR3 spans 14 residues. V was cut by 6 bases and J by 4 bases, with 10 bases left in between. The DNA for the CDR3 is TGTGCCAGCAGGGCAGGGGATTATAATTCACCCCTCCACTTT. Protein sequence: CASRAGDYNSPLHF.

The rearrangement joins TRBV2 to TRBJ1-2; D call uncertain. Germline V CDR1 and CDR2: SNHLY, FYNNEI. V was pared by 6 bases and J by 0 bases, with 8 bases between. CDR3 length: 13 amino acids. The CDR3 here is CASRADANYGYTF. The CDR3 DNA is TGTGCCAGCAGGGCAGATGCTAACTATGGCTACACCTTC. Complete variable domain (other parts from reference TRBV2 and TRBJ1-2): EPEVTQTPSHQVTQMGQEVILRCVPISNHLYFYWYRQILGQKVEFLVSFYNNEISEKSEIFDDQFSVERPDGSNFTLKIRSTKLEDSAMYFCASRADANYGYTFGSGTRLTVV.

In DNA, the CDR3 is TGCAGCGTTTTGGGACTAGCGGGTTGGGATACGCAGTATTTT. Its protein is CSVLGLAGWDTQYF. The V gene is TRBV29-1, the J gene TRBJ2-3; 12 bases align to TRBD2. CDR1 is SQVTM and CDR2 is ANQGSEA in the germline V gene. V shed 5 bases and J 6 bases; nucleotides not matched to a gene: 6. There are 14 residues in the CDR3.

The J gene is TRBJ2-7, the V gene TRBV12-1; the table's D call TRBD2 went unverified against the DNA. TRBV12-1 is annotated as a pseudogene. The CDR3 consists of 15 residues. In nucleotides, the CDR3 is TGTGCCAGCAGCCGAAGGACTAGCGGGAGAGTCGAGCAGTACTTC. Protein product: CASSRRTSGRVEQYF.

The gene calls are TRBV7-2 and TRBJ1-1, with 9 nucleotides matching TRBD1. CDR3 length equals 13 residues. Germline assignment: CDR1 SGHTA and CDR2 FQGNSA. Trimming cost V 4 bases and J 10 bases; bases outside gene matches: 7. CDR3 DNA sequence: TGTGCCAGCAGCTCGGGACAGGGCATAGGAGCTTTCTTT. It translates to CASSSGQGIGAFF.

The genes are TRBV3-1 (or the pseudogene TRBV3-2) and TRBJ1-1; D is possibly TRBD1 (6 bases). The CDR3 sequence is 14 residues long. V shed 5 bases and J shed 5 bases, with 15 bases lying between them. CDR1 is LGHDT and CDR2 is YNNKEL in the germline V gene (reference sequence). CDR3 sequence: CASSAQQGWTEAFF. The CDR3 nucleotides read TGTGCCAGCAGCGCTCAACAGGGTTGGACTGAAGCTTTCTTT.